This T cell receptor gamma chain is drawn from a study of gamma-delta T cells after stem cell transplantation. Germline V lookup: CDR1 EGSTGY, CDR2 YDSYTSSV. The CDR3 runs 12 residues. TCRdb re-identified clones in the RT-PCR reads via CATT. The sample has 3,000 to 4,500 gamma-chain clones, roughly 5.3% seen once. This clone appeared a few times. A single base is all that separates this from a far larger clone, so a read error is likely. The sequenced sample was gamma-delta T cells. The clonotype comes from a human donor. It is not recorded whose cells these are; they may come from a transplant donor. The rearrangement joins TRGV4 to TRGJ1 or TRGJ2. The CDR3 loop is CATWLYYYKKLF. The CDR3, as DNA: TGTGCCACCTGGCTATATTATTACAAGAAACTCTTT.